Shown below are 12 T cell receptor beta chains from a single sample sequenced in a study of TIL therapy for anti-PD-1-resistant metastatic lung cancer. The time point: pre-treatment sample, taken before nivolumab and TIL therapy. Sequencing used immunoSEQ v3. Generated by immunoSEQ multiplex PCR, the TCRdb table keeps only in-frame clones and is missing some. The sample includes roughly 23,000 clones, 70% to 85% seen only once; the top ten take just under 2%. The material was blood, obtained at baseline. These receptors originate from a person between 25 and 80 years old with non-small cell lung cancer.

The J gene is TRBJ1-5, the V gene TRBV20-1; TRBD1 agrees at 10 bases. The J segment lost 4 bases and the V segment lost 3 bases, leaving 6 bases of the junction unmatched. CDR3 length equals 15 residues. The germline V gene has CDR1 DFQATT and CDR2 SNEGSKA (reference sequence). CDR3 coding DNA: TGCAGTGCTAGTGGGGACAGGGGCGAAAATCAGCCCCAGCATTTT. Protein: CSASGDRGENQPQHF.

CDR3 residues: CASSEPTTGLDTEAFF. In DNA, the CDR3 is TGCGCCAGCAGTGAGCCTACGACAGGGTTGGACACTGAAGCTTTCTTT. The chain employs TRBV10-2 and TRBJ1-1; TRBD1 matches 7 bases. The CDR3 spans 16 residues. V shed 2 bases, J shed 3 bases, and the junction held 9 bases outside the gene matches. In germline, CDR1 is WSHSY, CDR2 SAAADI.

This clone has just a few counts. This rearrangement joins TRBV10-3 to TRBJ1-2, with a possible D match to TRBD1 (5 bases). Germline V gives CDR1 ENHRY, CDR2 SYGVKD. The CDR3 sequence is 16 residues long. V lost 0 bases and J lost 4, with 15 bases in between. The CDR3, as DNA: TGTGCCATCAGTGAGTCGTCCGGATATAGGGGCTATGGCTACACCTTC. The encoded protein is CAISESSGYRGYGYTF.

The V and J genes are TRBV30 and TRBJ2-7; no clear D. Germline CDR1 is GTSNPN and CDR2 is SVGIG (reference sequence). Trimming stripped 0 bases from V and 1 base from J, with 7 bases between. The CDR3 contains 13 residues. The CDR3: CAWSVNLSYEQYF. The CDR3 bases are TGTGCCTGGAGTGTAAATCTATCCTACGAGCAGTACTTC. The full variable domain, with the rest looked up from reference TRBV30 and TRBJ2-7, is SQTIHQWPATLVQPVGSPLSLECTVEGTSNPNLYWYRQAAGRGLQLLFYSVGIGQISSEVPQNLSASRPQDRQFILSSKKLLLSDSGFYLCAWSVNLSYEQYFGPGTRLTVT.

V gene TRBV24-1 combines with J gene TRBJ2-1, with D possibly matching TRBD1 (5 bases). This CDR3 has 15 residues. Germline lookup yields CDR1 KGHDR and CDR2 SFDVKD. Trimming left V 6 bases short and J 0 bases short, with 11 bases between. CDR3: CATSLGQGSYNEQFF. DNA for the CDR3: TGTGCCACCAGTCTGGGGCAGGGCTCCTACAATGAGCAGTTCTTC.

The chain couples TRBV5-6 to TRBJ1-6; D is unclear. The germline V gene has CDR1 SGHDT and CDR2 YYEEEE. V lost 2 bases and J lost 5, with 11 bases in between. CDR3 size: 15 residues. The CDR3 is CASSFIFRNNSPLHF. In DNA, the CDR3 is TGTGCCAGCAGCTTTATTTTCAGGAATAATTCACCCCTCCACTTT.

J is TRBJ2-3 and V is TRBV12-3 or TRBV12-4; D not resolved. V dropped 5 bases and J dropped 2 bases, with 8 bases sitting between them. This CDR3 is built from 13 residues. The CDR3 here is CASSPGVTDTQYF. In DNA form, the CDR3 reads TGTGCCAGCAGTCCGGGCGTCACAGATACGCAGTATTTT.

This clone was observed once. This chain joins TRBV9 and TRBJ2-1, with D possibly being TRBD1 or TRBD2 (5 bases each). Germline-derived CDR1 and CDR2 are SGDLS and YYNGEE. This CDR3 comprises 14 residues. With 0 bases removed from V and 9 bases from J, the gap between germline ends came to 13 bases. Here the CDR3 DNA reads TGTGCCAGCAGCGTAGTTGTAGGGGACGGTGAGCAGTTCTTC. It encodes CASSVVVGDGEQFF.

The chain couples TRBV4-1 to TRBJ2-4; 15 bases fit TRBD2. Germline V gene lookup returns CDR1 MGHRA and CDR2 YSYEKL. With 4 bases clipped from V and 1 base from J, the junction kept 5 bases outside the gene matches. The length of the CDR3 is 18 residues. The CDR3 region is CASSPGLAGGRAKNIQYF. In DNA, the CDR3 is TGCGCCAGCAGCCCGGGACTAGCGGGAGGACGGGCCAAAAACATTCAGTACTTC.

The rearrangement links TRBV20-1 to TRBJ2-5; D remains ambiguous. The CDR3 has 12 residues. With 3 bases removed from V and 4 bases from J, the gap between germline ends came to 9 bases. CDR1 is DFQATT, CDR2 SNEGSKA, per germline (reference sequence). CDR3 sequence (DNA): TGCAGTGCTAGTAGTCCTATAGAGACCCAGTACTTC. Translating gives CSASSPIETQYF.

The chain joins TRBV30 to TRBJ1-2, with D uncertain. The CDR3 is made up of 13 amino acids. Germline V CDR1 and CDR2: GTSNPN, SVGIG (reference sequence). V lost 0 bases to trimming and J lost 5 bases, with 10 bases between them. This CDR3 reads CAWSVLQDYGYTF. CDR3 coding DNA: TGTGCCTGGAGTGTTCTTCAGGATTATGGCTACACCTTC.

V and J are TRBV2 and TRBJ1-2, with unresolved D. The germline CDR1 and CDR2 sequences are SNHLY and FYNNEI. The CDR3 is made up of 13 amino acids. V gave up 2 bases and J gave up 4 bases, with 8 bases separating them. Written as DNA, the CDR3 is TGTGCCAGCAGTGAAAGGCCAATCTATGGCTACACCTTC. Translating gives CASSERPIYGYTF. Variable domain in full (rest from reference TRBV2 and TRBJ1-2): EPEVTQTPSHQVTQMGQEVILRCVPISNHLYFYWYRQILGQKVEFLVSFYNNEISEKSEIFDDQFSVERPDGSNFTLKIRSTKLEDSAMYFCASSERPIYGYTFGSGTRLTVV.